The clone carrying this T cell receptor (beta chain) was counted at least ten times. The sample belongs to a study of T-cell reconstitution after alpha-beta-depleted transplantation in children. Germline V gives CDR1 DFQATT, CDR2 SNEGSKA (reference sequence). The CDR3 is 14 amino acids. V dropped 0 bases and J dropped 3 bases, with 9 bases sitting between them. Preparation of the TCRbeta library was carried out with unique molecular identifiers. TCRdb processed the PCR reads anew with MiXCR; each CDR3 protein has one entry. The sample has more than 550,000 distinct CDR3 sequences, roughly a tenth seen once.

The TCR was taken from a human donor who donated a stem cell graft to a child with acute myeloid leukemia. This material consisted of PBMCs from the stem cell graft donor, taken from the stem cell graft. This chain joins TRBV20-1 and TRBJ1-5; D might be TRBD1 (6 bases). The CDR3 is CSARDRGINQPQHF. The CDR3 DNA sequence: TGCAGTGCTAGAGATAGGGGGATCAATCAGCCCCAGCATTTT.